The clone carrying this T cell receptor beta chain was found a few times. When naive CD8 T cells were sorted, they were gated as CD8+CD4-CCR7+CD45RA+. This sample was taken from a study of molecular identifiers for immune sequencing clone quantification. MiXCR was run by TCRdb on the PCR reads, yielding one entry per CDR3 protein. This sample has approximately 550,000 distinct CDR3 sequences, with about 20% found just once. In germline, CDR1 is MGHRA, CDR2 YSYEKL. This CDR3 is 15 amino acids long. The V end lost 2 bases, the J end lost 0 bases, and 11 bases lay between the germline ends. Sequenced material: naive CD8+ T cells from blood, with Jurkat cell RNA spiked in. Indicated subset: FACS-sorted CD8+CD4-CCR7+CD45RA+ naive T cells. This clonotype was sampled from a human donor in good health. Some libraries in this study had Jurkat cell RNA spiked in. The chain links TRBV4-1 to TRBJ2-7; D perhaps matches TRBD2 (5 bases). CDR3 sequence (DNA): TGCGCCAGCAGCCAACTAGCAACCGACTCCTACGAGCAGTACTTC. Its translation: CASSQLATDSYEQYF.